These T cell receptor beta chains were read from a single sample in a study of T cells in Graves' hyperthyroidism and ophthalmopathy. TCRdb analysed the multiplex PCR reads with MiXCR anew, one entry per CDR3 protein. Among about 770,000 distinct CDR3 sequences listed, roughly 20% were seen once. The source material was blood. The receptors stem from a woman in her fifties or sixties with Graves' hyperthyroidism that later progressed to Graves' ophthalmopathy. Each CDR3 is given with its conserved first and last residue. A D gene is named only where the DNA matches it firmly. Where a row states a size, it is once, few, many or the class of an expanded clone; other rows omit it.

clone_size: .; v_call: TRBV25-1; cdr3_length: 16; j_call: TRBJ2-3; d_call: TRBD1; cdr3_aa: CASSVTGSPSTDTQYF; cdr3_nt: TGTGCCAGCAGTGTGACAGGGAGCCCCAGCACAGATACGCAGTATTTT
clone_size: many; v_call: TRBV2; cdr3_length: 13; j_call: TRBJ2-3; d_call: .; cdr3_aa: CASSEQGEDTQYF; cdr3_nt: TGTGCCAGCAGTGAACAAGGGGAAGATACGCAGTATTTT
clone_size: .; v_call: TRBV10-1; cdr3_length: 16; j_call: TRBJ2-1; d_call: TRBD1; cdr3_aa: CASSESAGQGNNEQFF; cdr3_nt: TGCGCCAGCAGTGAGTCGGCGGGACAGGGCAACAATGAGCAGTTCTTC
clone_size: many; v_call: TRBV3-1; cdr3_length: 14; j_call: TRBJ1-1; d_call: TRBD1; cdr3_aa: CASSHRDRGIRAFF; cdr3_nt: TGTGCCAGCAGCCACCGGGACAGGGGTATCCGAGCTTTCTTT
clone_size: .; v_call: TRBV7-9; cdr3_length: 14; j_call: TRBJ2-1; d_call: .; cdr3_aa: CASSHPRGSNEQFF; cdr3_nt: TGTGCCAGCAGCCATCCCCGGGGATCCAATGAGCAGTTCTTC
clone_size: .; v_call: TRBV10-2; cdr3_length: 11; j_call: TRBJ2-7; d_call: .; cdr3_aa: CASMGGYEQYF; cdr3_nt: TGCGCCAGCATGGGGGGATACGAGCAGTACTTC
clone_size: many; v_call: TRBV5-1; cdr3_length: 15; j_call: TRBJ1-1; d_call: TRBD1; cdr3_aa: CASSGNRGSDTEAFF; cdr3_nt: TGCGCCAGCAGCGGAAACAGGGGGAGTGATACTGAAGCTTTCTTT
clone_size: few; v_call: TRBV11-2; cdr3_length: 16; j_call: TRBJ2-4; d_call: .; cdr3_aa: CASSSAIRIAKNIQYF; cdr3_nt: TGTGCCAGCAGCTCCGCTATTAGGATAGCCAAAAACATTCAGTACTTC
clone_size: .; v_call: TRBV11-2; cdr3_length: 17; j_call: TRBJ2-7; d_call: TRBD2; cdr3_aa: CASSLLLEASGSDEQYF; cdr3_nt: TGTGCCAGCAGCTTACTTTTGGAGGCTAGCGGGAGTGACGAGCAGTACTTC
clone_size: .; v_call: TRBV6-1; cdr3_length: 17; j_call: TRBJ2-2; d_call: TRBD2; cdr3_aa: CASMKRGALYGSGELFF; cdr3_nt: TGTGCCAGCATGAAGCGGGGGGCCTTGTATGGGTCCGGGGAGCTGTTTTTT
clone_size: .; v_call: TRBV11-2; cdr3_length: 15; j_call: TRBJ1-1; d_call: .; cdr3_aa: CASSLRQTPNTEAFF; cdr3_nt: TGTGCCAGCAGCCTCCGACAGACCCCGAACACTGAAGCTTTCTTT
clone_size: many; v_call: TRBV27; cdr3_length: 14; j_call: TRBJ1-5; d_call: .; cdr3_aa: CASSLSAGSQPQHF; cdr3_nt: TGTGCCAGCAGTTTATCTGCAGGGAGTCAGCCCCAGCATTTT
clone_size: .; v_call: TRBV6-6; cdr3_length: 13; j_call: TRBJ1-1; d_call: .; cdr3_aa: CASSYSPPRDVFF; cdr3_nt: TGTGCCAGCAGTTACTCCCCCCCCAGAGACGTTTTCTTT
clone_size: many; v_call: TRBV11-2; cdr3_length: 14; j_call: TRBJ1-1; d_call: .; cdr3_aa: CASSSGRLNTEAFF; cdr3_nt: TGTGCCAGCAGCTCCGGGAGATTGAACACTGAAGCTTTCTTT
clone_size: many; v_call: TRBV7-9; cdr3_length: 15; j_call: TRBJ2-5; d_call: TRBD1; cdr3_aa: CASSLVSAGGETQYF; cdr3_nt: TGTGCCAGCAGCTTAGTGTCGGCAGGGGGAGAGACCCAGTACTTC
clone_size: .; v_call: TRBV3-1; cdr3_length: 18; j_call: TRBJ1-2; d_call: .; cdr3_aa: CASSQEGGRGLGNYGYTF; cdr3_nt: TGTGCCAGCAGCCAAGAAGGGGGACGGGGGTTGGGCAACTATGGCTACACCTTC
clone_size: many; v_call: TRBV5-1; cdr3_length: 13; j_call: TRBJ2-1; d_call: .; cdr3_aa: CASSLETVNEQFF; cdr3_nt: TGCGCCAGCAGCTTGGAGACGGTCAATGAGCAGTTCTTC
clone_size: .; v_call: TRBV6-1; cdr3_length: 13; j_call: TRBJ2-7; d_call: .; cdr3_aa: CASTVDFSYEQYF; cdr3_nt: TGTGCCAGCACTGTGGATTTCTCCTACGAGCAGTACTTC
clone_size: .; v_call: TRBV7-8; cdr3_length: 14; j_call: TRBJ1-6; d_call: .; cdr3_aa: CASSLVLGPSPLHF; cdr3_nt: TGTGCCAGCAGCTTAGTGTTGGGTCCTTCACCCCTCCACTTT
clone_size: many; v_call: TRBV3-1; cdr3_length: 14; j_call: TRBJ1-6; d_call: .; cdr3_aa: CASSFAKDSPFLHF; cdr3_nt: TGTGCCAGCAGCTTTGCTAAGGACAGCCCATTCCTCCACTTT
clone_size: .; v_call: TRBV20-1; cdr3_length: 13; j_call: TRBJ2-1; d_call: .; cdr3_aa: CSAHRDQYNEQFF; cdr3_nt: TGCAGTGCTCACCGGGACCAATACAATGAGCAGTTCTTC
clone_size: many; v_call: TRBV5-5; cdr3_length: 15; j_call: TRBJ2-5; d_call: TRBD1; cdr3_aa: CASSRWTGGQETQYF; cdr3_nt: TGTGCCAGCAGCCGCTGGACAGGGGGCCAAGAGACCCAGTACTTC
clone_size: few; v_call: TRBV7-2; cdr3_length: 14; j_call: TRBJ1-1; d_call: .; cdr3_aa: CASSPNLVNTEAFF; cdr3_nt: TGTGCCAGCAGCCCGAATCTAGTGAACACTGAAGCTTTCTTT
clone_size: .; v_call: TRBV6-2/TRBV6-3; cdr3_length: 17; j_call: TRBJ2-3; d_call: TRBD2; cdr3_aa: CASSYGERGTSTDTQYF; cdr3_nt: TGTGCCAGCAGTTACGGGGAGCGGGGGACCAGCACAGATACGCAGTATTTT
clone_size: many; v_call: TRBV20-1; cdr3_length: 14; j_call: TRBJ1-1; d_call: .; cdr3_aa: CSARDLVVDTEAFF; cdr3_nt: TGCAGTGCTAGAGATCTGGTGGTGGACACTGAAGCTTTCTTT
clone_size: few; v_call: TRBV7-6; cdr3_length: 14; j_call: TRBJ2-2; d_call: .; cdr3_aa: CASKYRVNTGELFF; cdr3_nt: TGTGCCAGCAAATACAGGGTGAACACCGGGGAGCTGTTTTTT
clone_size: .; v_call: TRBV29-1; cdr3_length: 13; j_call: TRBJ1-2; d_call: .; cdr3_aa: CSVEVAGSYGYTF; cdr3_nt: TGCAGCGTTGAGGTCGCAGGGAGCTATGGCTACACCTTC
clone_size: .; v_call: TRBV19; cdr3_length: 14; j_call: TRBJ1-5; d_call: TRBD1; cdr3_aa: CASTGGDRGQPQHF; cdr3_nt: TGTGCCAGTACCGGGGGGGACAGGGGGCAGCCCCAGCATTTT
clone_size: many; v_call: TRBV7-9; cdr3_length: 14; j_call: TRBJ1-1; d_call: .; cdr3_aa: CASSFGGWNTEAFF; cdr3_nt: TGTGCCAGCAGCTTCGGAGGGTGGAACACTGAAGCTTTCTTT
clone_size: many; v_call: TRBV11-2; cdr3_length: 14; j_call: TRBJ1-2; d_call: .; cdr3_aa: CASSLGLTGYGYTF; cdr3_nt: TGTGCCAGCAGCTTAGGACTGACAGGATATGGCTACACCTTC
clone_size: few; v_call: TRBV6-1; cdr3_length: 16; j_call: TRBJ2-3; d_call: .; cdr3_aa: CASSKDLAVSTDTQYF; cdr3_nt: TGTGCCAGCAGTAAAGATCTTGCGGTTAGCACAGATACGCAGTATTTT
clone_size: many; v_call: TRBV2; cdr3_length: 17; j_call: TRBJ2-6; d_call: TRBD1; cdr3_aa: CARDPGQGFSGANVLTF; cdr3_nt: TGTGCCAGAGACCCGGGACAGGGCTTCTCTGGGGCCAACGTCCTGACTTTC
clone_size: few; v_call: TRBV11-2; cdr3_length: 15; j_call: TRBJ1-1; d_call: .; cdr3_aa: CASSLAPGAGTEAFF; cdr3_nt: TGTGCCAGCAGCTTAGCTCCGGGCGCCGGGACTGAAGCTTTCTTT
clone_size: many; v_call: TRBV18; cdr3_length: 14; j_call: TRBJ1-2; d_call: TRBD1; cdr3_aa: CASSPDGQGHGYTF; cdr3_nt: TGTGCCAGCTCACCGGACGGACAGGGACATGGCTACACCTTC
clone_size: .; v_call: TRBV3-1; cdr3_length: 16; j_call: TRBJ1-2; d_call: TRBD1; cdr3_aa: CASSQVRTGVDYGYTF; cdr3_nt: TGTGCCAGCAGCCAAGTGCGGACAGGGGTTGACTATGGCTACACCTTC
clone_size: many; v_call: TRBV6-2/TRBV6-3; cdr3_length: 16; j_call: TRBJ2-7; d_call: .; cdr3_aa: CASSYSGRGRGYEQYF; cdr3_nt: TGTGCCAGCAGTTACTCGGGAAGGGGAAGGGGCTACGAGCAGTACTTC
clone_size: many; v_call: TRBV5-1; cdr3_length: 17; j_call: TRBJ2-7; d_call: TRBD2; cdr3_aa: CASSLGLAGTSSYEQYF; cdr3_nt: TGCGCCAGCAGCTTGGGCCTAGCGGGGACGAGCTCCTACGAGCAGTACTTC
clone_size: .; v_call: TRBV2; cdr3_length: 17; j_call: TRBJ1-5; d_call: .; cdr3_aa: CASSEDTVSNSNQPQHF; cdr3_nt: TGTGCCAGCAGTGAAGATACAGTCTCCAATAGCAATCAGCCCCAGCATTTT
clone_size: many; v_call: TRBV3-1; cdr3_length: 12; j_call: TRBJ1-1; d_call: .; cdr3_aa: CASSHLNTEAFF; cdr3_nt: TGTGCCAGCAGCCACCTTAACACTGAAGCTTTCTTT
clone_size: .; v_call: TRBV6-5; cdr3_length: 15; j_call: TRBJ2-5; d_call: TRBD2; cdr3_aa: CASRTSGGKAETQYF; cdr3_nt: TGTGCCAGCCGTACGTCGGGGGGAAAAGCAGAGACCCAGTACTTC
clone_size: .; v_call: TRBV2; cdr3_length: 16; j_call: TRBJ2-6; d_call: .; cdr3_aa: CASSEAGYSGANVLTF; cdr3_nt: TGTGCCAGCAGTGAAGCTGGTTACTCTGGGGCCAACGTCCTGACTTTC
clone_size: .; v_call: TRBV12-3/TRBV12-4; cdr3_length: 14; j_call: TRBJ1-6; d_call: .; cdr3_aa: CASSLRQHNSPLHF; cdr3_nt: TGTGCCAGCAGTTTAAGGCAACATAATTCACCCCTCCACTTT